Below are 30 T cell receptor beta chains sequenced from a single sample in a study of B cell selection in AIRE deficiency. Regulatory T cells were sorted as CD4+CD25hiCD127low/negative cells. Sequencing was performed with immunoSEQ multiplex PCR; in TCRdb, only in-frame clones are kept and a portion is missing. The sample holds about 18,000 clones, roughly 91% seen once. Source material: CD4+CD25+ Tregs sorted from PBMCs. These receptors were taken from a human donor in good health.

V gene TRBV15 combines with J gene TRBJ1-2, with 7 bases identical to TRBD1. V shed 5 bases and J 2 bases; nucleotides not matched to a gene: 8. The CDR3 has 15 amino acids. Germline loops: CDR1 LNHNV, CDR2 YYDKDF (reference sequence). The CDR3 DNA is TGTGCCACCAGCCGGTACCGGACAGGAAACTATGGCTACACCTTC. This sequence encodes CATSRYRTGNYGYTF.

The gene calls are TRBV10-3 and TRBJ2-6; the match to TRBD1 covers 7 bases. Germline CDR1 reads ENHRY; CDR2 reads SYGVKD. Trimming at V came to 5 bases and at J to 0 bases, leaving 7 bases not matched to a gene. The CDR3 covers 17 residues. CDR3 bases: TGTGCCATCAGTCTTACAGGGGTAGGCTCTGGGGCCAACGTCCTGACTTTC. Its translation is CAISLTGVGSGANVLTF.

The rearrangement uses TRBV12-5 and TRBJ2-1; the D is unclear. CDR3 length: 13 amino acids. Deletions cut 1 base from V and 7 bases from J, with 8 bases between. Germline assignment: CDR1 LGHNT and CDR2 FRNRAP. The DNA of the CDR3 is TGTGCTAGTGGTTTGGCCCGGTCAAATGAGCAGTTCTTC. Its protein product is CASGLARSNEQFF. Full variable domain (outside the CDR3, taken from reference TRBV12-5 and TRBJ2-1): DARVTQTPRHKVTEMGQEVTMRCQPILGHNTVFWYRQTMMQGLELLAYFRNRAPLDDSGMPKDRFSAEMPDATLATLKIQPSEPRDSAVYFCASGLARSNEQFFGPGTRLTVL.

The rearrangement uses TRBV5-1 and TRBJ2-1, with 7 bases that match TRBD2. The V and J ends lost 4 bases and 7 bases, in that order; junction bases with no gene match: 5. This CDR3 is 13 amino acids long. CDR1 is SGHRS, CDR2 YFSETQ, per germline. This chain's CDR3 is CASSPHGRNEQFF. The CDR3 DNA is TGCGCCAGCAGCCCGCACGGGAGGAATGAGCAGTTCTTC.

Of note for this clone: One end of the junction does not line up with germline, which may come from a read error. The chain links TRBV6-1 to TRBJ2-5; the D gene is possibly TRBD1 (5 bases). Germline V gene sequence: CDR1 MNHNS, CDR2 SASEGT. The CDR3 contains 13 residues. This chain's CDR3 is CASSEHRSGHRNF. Here the CDR3 DNA reads TGTGCCAGCAGTGAGCACAGGAGTGGTCACCGTAACTTC.

The chain uses TRBV27 and TRBJ2-5; the match to TRBD1 covers 9 bases. The CDR3 spans 16 residues. The junction had 11 bases not matched to a gene; V was cut back by 9 bases and J by 0 bases. Germline CDR1 and CDR2: MNHEY and SMNVEV (reference sequence). Here the CDR3 reads CASSRDRVPNQETQYF. As DNA, the CDR3 is TGTGCCAGTTCTCGGGACAGGGTCCCTAACCAAGAGACCCAGTACTTC.

The CDR3 loop reads CASSQENHAWYEQYF. DNA of the CDR3: TGTGCCAGCAGCCAAGAGAACCACGCTTGGTACGAGCAGTACTTC. The J gene is TRBJ2-7, the V gene TRBV4-2, with no clear D. The CDR3 extends over 15 amino acids. The germline V gene has CDR1 LGHNA and CDR2 YNFKEQ. The V gene lost 0 bases and the J gene lost 4 bases, with 13 bases spanning the gap.

This rearrangement joins TRBV6-1 to TRBJ2-6; D ambiguous. Between the trimmed V and J ends, which lost 7 bases and 2 bases, there was a span of 9 bases. Germline V CDR1 and CDR2: MNHNS, SASEGT. The CDR3 runs to 14 residues. The CDR3 here is CASTPGTGANVLTF. CDR3 nucleotide sequence: TGTGCCAGCACTCCTGGGACTGGGGCCAACGTCCTGACTTTC.

This sequence joins TRBV5-1 and TRBJ1-1; maybe TRBD1 (6 bases). Trimming took 2 bases from V and 7 from J, leaving 27 bases between them. This CDR3 comprises 18 residues. The germline V gene has CDR1 SGHRS and CDR2 YFSETQ. The CDR3 DNA follows: TGCGCCAGCAGCTTAAGGGGGGGTGCCCCAGTCGATCAGCATGAAGCTTTCTTT. It translates to CASSLRGGAPVDQHEAFF. The whole variable domain, remainder taken from reference TRBV5-1 and TRBJ1-1, is KAGVTQTPRYLIKTRGQQVTLSCSPISGHRSVSWYQQTPGQGLQFLFEYFSETQRNKGNFPGRFSGRQFSNSRSEMNVSTLELGDSALYLCASSLRGGAPVDQHEAFFGQGTRLTVV.

This chain uses TRBV19 with TRBJ2-1, with 8 positions matching TRBD2. CDR3 length equals 15 residues. With 5 bases clipped from V and 9 bases from J, the junction kept 12 bases outside the gene matches. CDR1 and CDR2 (germline): LNHDA, SQIVND (reference sequence). CDR3 sequence (DNA): TGTGCCAGTAGTCCAAGGGTCAGCGGGAGAATTGAGCAGTTCTTC. Amino acids: CASSPRVSGRIEQFF.

The rearrangement uses TRBV5-4 and TRBJ2-3; either TRBD1 or TRBD2 may supply D (6 bases each). The CDR3 extends over 16 amino acids. Trimming cost V 1 base and J 0 bases, with 12 bases left between them. Germline V gene data show CDR1 as SGHNT and CDR2 as YYREEE (reference sequence). The CDR3 DNA reads TGTGCCAGCAGCTTGAGGGCGGGACAAAGCACAGATACGCAGTATTTT. Its translation: CASSLRAGQSTDTQYF.

The chain recombines TRBV25-1 with TRBJ2-6; D ambiguous. Per germline, CDR1 MGHDK and CDR2 SYGVNS. Trimming took off 1 base at V and 4 bases at J, with 8 bases between the two ends. There are 15 residues in the CDR3. The CDR3 loop is CASSESGVGANVLTF. The CDR3 DNA sequence: TGTGCCAGCAGTGAATCTGGGGTAGGGGCCAACGTCCTGACTTTC.

The chain couples TRBV28 to TRBJ1-2; no firm D call. CDR3 size: 12 residues. V gave up 6 bases and J gave up 5 bases, with 10 bases separating them. Germline V gene lookup returns CDR1 MDHEN and CDR2 SYDVKM. The CDR3 region is CASRRSGYGYTF. The CDR3 DNA reads TGTGCCAGCAGGAGATCGGGGTATGGCTACACCTTC.

This clone was seen only once. The chain links TRBV7-2 to TRBJ2-7, with TRBD2 matching 8 bases. Germline trimming cut 5 bases from V and 4 bases from J; bases unmatched to any gene: 10. Per the germline V gene, CDR1 is SGHTA and CDR2 is FQGNSA. The CDR3 length is 15 residues. The CDR3 loop is CASSHRAGGAYEQYF. Written as DNA, the CDR3 is TGTGCCAGCAGCCACCGGGCGGGGGGTGCTTACGAGCAGTACTTC.

This chain joins TRBV4-1 and TRBJ1-4; D is ambiguous. The CDR3 runs to 11 residues. The germline V gene has CDR1 MGHRA and CDR2 YSYEKL. V was trimmed by 4 bases and J by 7 bases, leaving 4 bases between them. The CDR3 bases are TGCGCCAGCAGCCTCAGTGAAAAACTGTTTTTT. This translates into CASSLSEKLFF.

V usage is TRBV6-1 and J usage is TRBJ2-7; D uncertain. Germline values: CDR1 MNHNS, CDR2 SASEGT. Trimming removed 7 bases from V and 0 bases from J, with 7 bases in between. The CDR3 totals 12 residues. CDR3 DNA: TGTGCCAGCACGGCGACCTCCTACGAGCAGTACTTC. This encodes CASTATSYEQYF.

This chain links TRBV19 with TRBJ2-7; TRBD1 agrees at 7 bases. CDR3 length: 14 residues. Germline V gene data show CDR1 as LNHDA and CDR2 as SQIVND (reference sequence). V was pared by 6 bases and J by 3 bases, with 8 bases of the junction left unmatched. The CDR3 loop reads CASSSTGIIYEQYF. DNA for the CDR3: TGTGCCAGTAGCTCGACAGGGATCATCTACGAGCAGTACTTC.

This clone was found once. The rearrangement joins TRBV7-2 to TRBJ2-7; TRBD1 matches at 7 bases. Unmatched junction bases numbered 5, after V lost 5 bases and J lost 7 bases. The germline gives CDR1 SGHTA, CDR2 FQGNSA. The CDR3 loop spans 12 amino acids. The CDR3 DNA follows: TGTGCCAGCAGCAAACAGGGGAATGAGCAGTACTTC. This sequence encodes CASSKQGNEQYF.

V and J are TRBV11-2 and TRBJ2-1, with D perhaps TRBD2 (6 bases). The V end was cut by 5 bases, the J end by 6 bases, with 11 bases between. The CDR3 sequence is 13 residues long. Germline loops: CDR1 SGHAT, CDR2 FQNNGV. CDR3: CASSMGLLNEQFF. In DNA form, the CDR3 reads TGTGCCAGCAGCATGGGACTTCTCAATGAGCAGTTCTTC.

The gene calls are TRBV5-4 and TRBJ2-1; D may be TRBD2 (6 bases). The CDR3 contains 15 residues. Trimming left V 4 bases short and J 2 bases short, with 13 bases between. Per the germline V gene, CDR1 is SGHNT and CDR2 is YYREEE (reference sequence). This CDR3 is CASSGSGPAYNEQFF. The CDR3 bases are TGTGCCAGCAGCGGGAGCGGGCCCGCCTACAATGAGCAGTTCTTC.

The V call is TRBV5-1, the J call TRBJ2-7; 7 bases fit TRBD1. The CDR3 runs to 13 residues. Germline V gene lookup returns CDR1 SGHRS and CDR2 YFSETQ. The V and J ends lost 4 bases and 2 bases, in that order; junction bases with no gene match: 3. CDR3 bases: TGCGCCAGCAGCATGGGACAGCCCTACGAGCAGTACTTC. Its protein is CASSMGQPYEQYF. Using reference TRBV5-1 and TRBJ2-7 for the parts outside the CDR3, the full variable domain is KAGVTQTPRYLIKTRGQQVTLSCSPISGHRSVSWYQQTPGQGLQFLFEYFSETQRNKGNFPGRFSGRQFSNSRSEMNVSTLELGDSALYLCASSMGQPYEQYFGPGTRLTVT.

The V call is TRBV7-6, the J call TRBJ2-7; 8 nucleotides agree with TRBD1. This CDR3 has 16 residues. The ends lost 5 bases at V and 3 bases at J; junction bases unmatched: 12. Germline V gene lookup returns CDR1 SGHVS and CDR2 FNYEAQ. The CDR3 nucleotides read TGTGCCAGCAGCCTCCGGGCGGGACAGGAAAACTACGAGCAGTACTTC. It yields the protein CASSLRAGQENYEQYF.

The chain employs TRBV27 and TRBJ2-3; the match to TRBD1 covers 9 bases. CDR3 length equals 17 residues. CDR1 is MNHEY and CDR2 is SMNVEV in the germline V gene (reference sequence). The ends lost 2 bases at V and 1 base at J; junction bases unmatched: 7. The DNA for the CDR3 is TGTGCCAGCAGTTTAATCCCCCGGGACAGGGGCACAGATACGCAGTATTTT. It translates to CASSLIPRDRGTDTQYF.

V and J are TRBV9 and TRBJ2-1, with TRBD2 matching over 8 bases. This CDR3 region has 15 residues. CDR1 is SGDLS and CDR2 is YYNGEE in the germline V gene. V dropped 4 bases and J dropped 8; count of bases not matched to a gene: 11. CDR3 protein: CASSSAGTRYDEQFF. CDR3 nucleotide sequence: TGTGCCAGCAGCTCCGCCGGGACTAGGTACGATGAGCAGTTCTTC.

The CDR3 spells CAWSVITTGTEAFF. In DNA, the CDR3 is TGTGCCTGGAGTGTTATTACGACAGGCACTGAAGCTTTCTTT. The rearrangement uses TRBV30 and TRBJ1-1; D possibly corresponds to TRBD1 (6 bases). The V end lost 0 bases, the J end lost 4 bases, and 12 bases lay between the germline ends. CDR1 is GTSNPN, CDR2 SVGIG, per germline (reference sequence). The CDR3 is 14 amino acids.

The V call is TRBV28, the J call TRBJ1-4; maybe TRBD1 (6 bases). Germline CDR1 is MDHEN and CDR2 is SYDVKM. This CDR3 has 15 amino acids. V lost 2 bases, J lost 7 bases, and 14 bases lay in between. This CDR3 is CASSLLIRGGEKLFF. In DNA, the CDR3 is TGTGCCAGCAGTTTACTTATCAGGGGCGGTGAAAAACTGTTTTTT.

The gene calls are TRBV6-4 and TRBJ2-1; the D gene could be TRBD1 or TRBD2 (5 bases each). V was pared by 11 bases and J by 0 bases, with 17 bases between. Germline V gene sequence: CDR1 MRHNA, CDR2 SNTAGT. The CDR3 is made up of 15 amino acids. Here the CDR3 reads CACFSGLGSYNEQFF. The CDR3 DNA follows: TGTGCCTGTTTTTCGGGGCTGGGCTCCTACAATGAGCAGTTCTTC.

The rearrangement uses TRBV18 and TRBJ2-5; 13 bases map to TRBD2. With 3 bases clipped from V and 5 bases from J, the junction kept 0 bases outside the gene matches. The germline V gene has CDR1 KGHSH and CDR2 LQKENI. The length of the CDR3 is 14 residues. CDR3 sequence (DNA): TGTGCCAGCTCACCGACTAGCGGGAGGGAGACCCAGTACTTC. Residues: CASSPTSGRETQYF. Filled out from reference TRBV18 and TRBJ2-5, the complete variable domain reads NAGVMQNPRHLVRRRGQEARLRCSPMKGHSHVYWYRQLPEEGLKFMVYLQKENIIDESGMPKERFSAEFPKEGPSILRIQQVVRGDSAAYFCASSPTSGRETQYFGPGTRLLVL.

The chain carries TRBV12-2 and TRBJ2-1; TRBD1 is the table's D call and was not checked against the DNA. TRBV12-2 is annotated as a pseudogene. The CDR3 contains 18 residues. The CDR3 is CASRLAPLQGAGLGEQFF. CDR3 bases: TGTGCAAGTCGCTTAGCGCCTCTTCAGGGGGCAGGACTAGGTGAGCAGTTCTTC.

This sequence joins TRBV29-1 and TRBJ2-1; D gene uncertain. Germline values: CDR1 SQVTM, CDR2 ANQGSEA. Between the trimmed V and J ends, which lost 1 base and 10 bases, there was a span of 14 bases. The length of the CDR3 is 13 residues. The CDR3 DNA reads as TGCAGCGTTGAAGGACCTAGATACGAAGAGCAGTTCTTC. It translates to CSVEGPRYEEQFF.